This T cell receptor beta chain was captured by sequencing in a study of follicular helper T cells after annual influenza vaccination. Repertoires were generated with immunoSEQ multiplex PCR, while TCRdb's copy carries only in-frame clones and drops some. The data show 8,500 to 10,000 clones, roughly 90% seen once. Time point reported: 2015-2016 season, pre-vaccination. The germline CDR1 and CDR2 sequences are ENHRY and SYGVKD. The CDR3 extends over 12 amino acids. V lost 8 bases, J lost 8 bases, and 8 bases stayed unmatched. The source was CXCR5+ CD38- circulating T follicular helper cells from blood, collected on the day of influenza vaccination. The subset: circulating Tfh, non-naive CD4+CXCR5+PD-1+ (ICOS+CD38+ or ICOS-CD38-). V usage is TRBV10-3 and J usage is TRBJ1-1; 7 bases map to TRBD1. The TCR sequence derives from an adult who received the influenza vaccine. The CDR3 nucleotides are TGTGCCATCGGCCGACAGGGAGGGGAAGCTTTCTTT. This sequence encodes CAIGRQGGEAFF.